A selection of T cell receptor beta chains follows, all from one sample in a study of control samples from healthy donors and cancer patients. Clones were read by immunoSEQ multiplex PCR, and TCRdb kept only the in-frame ones, dropping some. The sample holds about 150,000 clones, 90% to 95% seen once. Sample: blood. The receptors stem from a man aged 35 to 55 in good health. Each CDR3 is given without its conserved first and last residue. A D gene is named only where the DNA matches it firmly. Where a row states a size, it is once, few, many or the class of an expanded clone; other rows omit it.

clone_size | v_call | d_call | cdr3_aa
once | TRBV5-1 | TRBD2 | ASSLEPLGLAGGSDTQY
NA | TRBV7-2 | TRBD1 | ASSSGWGQGADTQY
NA | TRBV7-9 | TRBD2 | ASSPRTSGGISYNEQF
NA | TRBV2 | NA | ASKTGGTYNSPLH
NA | TRBV30 | NA | AWAWSSGANVLT
NA | TRBV28 | NA | ASGSTRGISSVGYGYT
NA | TRBV30 | NA | AGEGSGNTIY
NA | TRBV5-5 | NA | ASSPGSSSYEQY
NA | TRBV4-1 | NA | ASSPLGGQVGNTIY
NA | TRBV3-1/TRBV3-2 | TRBD1 | ASSLVGTGASYEQY
NA | TRBV28 | NA | ASSLGITLDYEQY
NA | TRBV6-4 | NA | ASSLSPLGGEAF
NA | TRBV13 | NA | ASSLGRLYGYT
NA | TRBV27 | NA | ASSLSRMNTGELF
NA | TRBV5-6 | TRBD1 | ASSRGQLNYGYT
NA | TRBV21-1 | NA | ASRTGGTYEQY